This TCR beta chain appears in the sequencing data of a study of T cells expressing NK-cell markers. Study at large: CD3+CD56+NKG2C+, CD3+CD56+NKG2C- and CD3+CD56-NKG2C+ T cells, once sorted, supplied the TCR beta repertoires.

Study outcomes and limitations: Also leading the CD3+CD56-NKG2C+ fraction in a few donors were these clonotypes. In more than five donors, dominant CD3+CD56+NKG2C+ clonotypes ranked among the top 10 CD8+ clonotypes.

Researchers built TCR beta cDNA using 5'RACE template switching with UMIs. TCRdb re-called the 5' RACE reads; every CDR3 protein appears as one record, without DNA. The record lists some 450,000 distinct CDR3 sequences, of which the ten most abundant hold less than 7.5%. Note on this clonotype: Its antigen is as yet unknown.

Germline V gene data show CDR1 as MNHEY and CDR2 as SVGEGT. CDR3 length: 14 amino acids. The chain combines TRBV6-2 or TRBV6-3 with TRBJ2-5; TCRdb names TRBD1, which stays unverified in the absence of DNA. The sequenced material came from blood T cells: a sorted CD56 or NKG2C T cell subset, CD4+ or CD8+ T cells, or bulk PBMC T cells (not recorded which). The receptor was isolated from a woman aged 18 to 75 in good health. This CDR3 reads CASSQPWTQETQYF.